The clone carrying this T cell receptor (beta chain) was seen a handful of times. Its target is not known. Donor samples were obtained from healthy Caucasian individuals from Russia, aged about 6 to 100. The CDR3 totals 16 residues. V lost 4 bases to trimming and J lost 2 bases; unmatched junction nucleotides: 12. Germline V gene lookup returns CDR1 SGHRS and CDR2 YFSETQ. Primed by a sample-barcoded 5' primer and a J-beta primer mix, a second PCR proceeded for roughly 7 to 12 cycles. TCRdb ran MiXCR on the 5' RACE reads and lists one entry per CDR3 protein. The top ten clones hold around 7.7% of a sample with 1.5 million to 2 million distinct CDR3 sequences, roughly 28% of them seen once. The sample originates from a study of blood T cells in healthy people across ages. Study outcomes and limitations: Relative to aged donors, long-lived donors carried more naive CD4+ cells and displayed higher diversity.

The chain is built from TRBV5-1 and TRBJ2-7; 7 bases fit TRBD1. Sample: blood. This TCR derives from a woman in her thirties in good health. The CDR3 spells CASSAGLETGTYEQYF. For the CDR3, the DNA is TGCGCCAGCAGCGCAGGGCTGGAGACAGGGACCTACGAGCAGTACTTC.